These 22 T cell receptor beta chains originate from one sample sequenced in a study of blood T cell repertoires in COVID-19 (TCRdb year 2020). Library construction relied on the immunoSEQ multiplex PCR assay. The table was pulled from immuneACCESS by TCRdb, which kept in-frame rearrangements only. Such tables lose some clones; where checked, under half of the loss comes from unresolved V genes, and the rest has no known cause. This sample holds 160,000 or so clones; about 80% were observed only once. Of the sample, approximately 9.1% is held by the ten largest clones. Sequenced sample: peripheral blood. The receptors stem from a woman between 65 and 79 years old with acute or convalescent COVID-19.

The rearrangement uses TRBV29-1 and TRBJ2-7; 9 bases agree with TRBD1. Germline V gives CDR1 SQVTM, CDR2 ANQGSEA. The CDR3 is 13 amino acids. The trim removed 6 bases at V and 6 bases at J, leaving 9 bases unmatched. In DNA form, the CDR3 reads TGCAGCGTCGAGGGACAGGGCGGGAGCGAGCAGTACTTC. It translates to CSVEGQGGSEQYF.

This chain connects TRBV29-1 to TRBJ1-3; D is unclear. The germline V gene encodes CDR1 SQVTM and CDR2 ANQGSEA. Trimming pared 7 bases from V and 0 bases from J, leaving 13 bases between. The CDR3 sequence is 14 residues long. The CDR3 is CSAGGASSGNTIYF. Written as DNA, the CDR3 is TGCAGCGCAGGAGGCGCGAGCTCTGGAAACACCATATATTTT.

This chain connects TRBV10-3 to TRBJ1-2; no reliable D call. The CDR3 length is 14 residues. CDR1 ENHRY and CDR2 SYGVKD come from the germline V gene. The V end was cut by 0 bases, the J end by 4 bases, with 9 bases between. The CDR3 is CAISESAATYGYTF. CDR3 DNA sequence: TGTGCCATCAGTGAGTCCGCAGCGACCTATGGCTACACCTTC.

This chain joins TRBV29-1 and TRBJ1-2; unclear D gene. Germline V gene lookup returns CDR1 SQVTM and CDR2 ANQGSEA. The CDR3 runs to 12 residues. V lost 4 bases and J lost 0, with 6 bases in between. CDR3 protein: CSVVQTNYGYTF. Here the CDR3 DNA reads TGCAGCGTTGTTCAGACTAACTATGGCTACACCTTC.

The chain is built from TRBV7-2 and TRBJ1-1; D ambiguous. CDR3 length: 12 residues. Deletions cut 1 base from V and 9 bases from J, with 9 bases between. Germline-derived CDR1 and CDR2 are SGHTA and FQGNSA. CDR3 loop: CASSLDPPKAFF. CDR3 sequence (DNA): TGTGCCAGCAGCTTAGATCCCCCCAAAGCTTTCTTT.

Here the CDR3 DNA reads TGTGCCAGCAGCTTAGGACTAGCGGGGGGTACGCAGTATTTT. Translation: CASSLGLAGGTQYF. The chain combines TRBV7-2 with TRBJ2-3; 13 nucleotides match TRBD2. CDR3 length: 14 amino acids. CDR1 is SGHTA, CDR2 FQGNSA, per germline. V trimming: 1 base; J trimming: 8 bases; junction bases outside the gene matches: 0.

J is TRBJ2-3 and V is TRBV19; 10 bases are shared with TRBD1. V dropped 6 bases and J dropped 5; count of bases not matched to a gene: 11. Per the germline V gene, CDR1 is LNHDA and CDR2 is SQIVND (reference sequence). The CDR3 is 16 residues long. The CDR3 spells CASRGIRQGAGDTQYF. The DNA for the CDR3 is TGTGCCAGTAGGGGGATCCGACAGGGGGCTGGAGATACGCAGTATTTT. Full variable domain (outside the CDR3, taken from reference TRBV19 and TRBJ2-3): DGGITQSPKYLFRKEGQNVTLSCEQNLNHDAMYWYRQDPGQGLRLIYYSQIVNDFQKGDIAEGYSVSREKKESFPLTVTSAQKNPTAFYLCASRGIRQGAGDTQYFGPGTRLTVL.

The V and J genes are TRBV18 and TRBJ1-2; 9 nucleotides agree with TRBD1. The CDR3 is 17 residues long. Trimming removed 0 bases from V and 8 bases from J; junction bases left unmatched: 13. Germline CDR1 and CDR2: KGHSH and LQKENI. CDR3 loop: CASSPPRGQGPQNGYTF. CDR3 nucleotide sequence: TGTGCCAGCTCACCACCGAGGGGACAGGGCCCCCAAAACGGCTACACCTTC.

The rearrangement uses TRBV28 and TRBJ1-5; weak D call: TRBD1 (6 bases). The CDR3 runs to 15 residues. V was clipped by 10 bases and J by 3 bases, with 19 bases between them. Per the germline V gene, CDR1 is MDHEN and CDR2 is SYDVKM. CDR3: CANGQRAVANQPQHF. The CDR3 region has the DNA TGTGCCAACGGACAGCGCGCGGTTGCCAATCAGCCCCAGCATTTT.

This clone was seen only a few times. The gene calls are TRBV28 and TRBJ2-1; perhaps TRBD2 as D (5 bases). The CDR3 is made up of 13 amino acids. V lost 7 bases, J lost 1 base, and 8 bases lay in between. Germline CDR1 MDHEN, CDR2 SYDVKM. The CDR3 reads CASMSGSYNEQFF. The CDR3 nucleotides read TGTGCCAGCATGAGCGGTTCCTACAATGAGCAGTTCTTC.

J is TRBJ1-5 and V is TRBV27; D might be TRBD1 (5 bases). V dropped 3 bases and J dropped 1 base, with 10 bases sitting between them. The CDR3 consists of 15 residues. Germline CDR1 MNHEY, CDR2 SMNVEV (reference sequence). In nucleotides, the CDR3 is TGTGCCAGCAGTTTTAGCAGGGCGAGCAATCAGCCCCAGCATTTT. This gives the protein CASSFSRASNQPQHF.

The V gene is TRBV6-2 or TRBV6-3, the J gene TRBJ2-3; D uncertain. V lost 6 bases and J 2 bases, leaving 9 bases between the germline ends. Per the germline V gene, CDR1 is MNHEY and CDR2 is SVGEGT. This CDR3 spans 13 amino acids. This CDR3 reads CASSPRFTDTQYF. For the CDR3, the DNA is TGTGCCAGCAGCCCGCGGTTCACAGATACGCAGTATTTT.

This clone was detected a few times. V is TRBV6-2 or TRBV6-3 and J is TRBJ1-1, with 7 bases aligning to TRBD1. Germline CDR1 reads MNHEY; CDR2 reads SVGEGT. The CDR3 spans 15 residues. Unmatched junction bases numbered 7, after V lost 2 bases and J lost 4 bases. The CDR3 DNA reads as TGTGCCAGCAGTTACGAGAGGGGGCGCGGCACTGAAGCTTTCTTT. This encodes CASSYERGRGTEAFF.

The chain is built from TRBV12-5 and TRBJ2-5, with 8 bases fitting TRBD2. The CDR3 is 15 residues long. Germline V gene sequence: CDR1 LGHNT, CDR2 FRNRAP. Trimming cost V 6 bases and J 3 bases; bases outside gene matches: 9. Written as DNA, the CDR3 is TGTGCTAGTGGGTCCGGGGGGGCCGTAGAAGAGACCCAGTACTTC. Protein: CASGSGGAVEETQYF.

This clone has a single count. The chain employs TRBV3-1 (or the pseudogene TRBV3-2) and TRBJ2-1; D ambiguous. Germline CDR1 reads LGHDT; CDR2 reads YNNKEL (reference sequence). The CDR3 has 17 amino acids. V was cut by 2 bases and J by 0 bases, with 14 bases left in between. The chain's CDR3 is CASSQKFGTVSYNEQFF. The CDR3 DNA sequence: TGTGCCAGCAGCCAAAAATTCGGCACAGTCTCCTACAATGAGCAGTTCTTC.

The gene calls are TRBV4-1 and TRBJ1-5; no definite D call. This CDR3 contains 13 residues. V lost 3 bases to trimming and J lost 7 bases, with 10 bases between them. Germline assignment: CDR1 MGHRA and CDR2 YSYEKL. CDR3 bases: TGCGCCAGCAGCCAGATTGGAGGACAGCCCCAGCATTTT. Amino acid sequence: CASSQIGGQPQHF.

This clone was detected once. V gene TRBV2 combines with J gene TRBJ2-3; 7 bases fit TRBD2. The CDR3 has 16 residues. V was clipped by 6 bases and J by 0 bases; unmatched bases: 9. Germline values: CDR1 SNHLY, CDR2 FYNNEI. CDR3 residues: CASRKGSSGSTDTQYF. The DNA for the CDR3 is TGTGCCAGCAGGAAGGGGTCTAGCGGAAGCACAGATACGCAGTATTTT.

This sequence joins TRBV2 and TRBJ2-3, with TRBD2 matching 12 bases. V dropped 6 bases and J dropped 5; count of bases not matched to a gene: 6. The length of the CDR3 is 15 residues. Germline V gene data show CDR1 as SNHLY and CDR2 as FYNNEI. Here the CDR3 reads CASRQLAGGEDTQYF. The CDR3 coding sequence is TGTGCCAGCAGACAGCTAGCGGGAGGGGAAGATACGCAGTATTTT. Using reference TRBV2 and TRBJ2-3 for the parts outside the CDR3, the full variable domain is EPEVTQTPSHQVTQMGQEVILRCVPISNHLYFYWYRQILGQKVEFLVSFYNNEISEKSEIFDDQFSVERPDGSNFTLKIRSTKLEDSAMYFCASRQLAGGEDTQYFGPGTRLTVL.

The CDR3 region is CASSKAVTDTQYF. The CDR3 nucleotides read TGTGCCAGCAGCAAAGCGGTTACAGATACGCAGTATTTT. J is TRBJ2-3 and V is TRBV13; a possible D gene is TRBD2 (5 bases). V was trimmed by 5 bases and J by 3 bases, leaving 9 bases between them. The CDR3 spans 13 residues. CDR1 and CDR2 (germline): PRHDT, FYEKMQ (reference sequence).

The genes are TRBV5-4 and TRBJ1-1, with a weak D call TRBD1 (6 bases). Germline-derived CDR1 and CDR2 are SGHNT and YYREEE (reference sequence). The CDR3 is made up of 14 amino acids. Trimming pared 5 bases from V and 4 bases from J, leaving 15 bases between. The CDR3 protein is CASSTQGSGTEAFF. The CDR3, as DNA: TGTGCCAGCAGTACACAGGGTTCGGGCACTGAAGCTTTCTTT.

The chain is built from TRBV18 and TRBJ2-7, with 13 bases lining up with TRBD2. Germline loops: CDR1 KGHSH, CDR2 LQKENI. The CDR3 loop spans 16 amino acids. The V segment lost 4 bases and the J segment 5 bases; nucleotides outside the gene matches: 8. The CDR3 here is CASSRTGLAGADEQYF. CDR3 sequence (DNA): TGTGCCAGCTCACGAACCGGACTAGCGGGAGCGGACGAGCAGTACTTC.

The chain employs TRBV4-3 and TRBJ2-7; D possibly corresponds to TRBD2 (6 bases). V was trimmed by 0 bases and J by 5 bases, leaving 14 bases between them. Germline CDR1 and CDR2: LGHNA and YSLEER. This CDR3 contains 15 residues. CDR3 bases: TGCGCCAGCAGCCAAGATTCGGGGGTCGGCAACGAGCAGTACTTC. It specifies CASSQDSGVGNEQYF.